What follows are 24 T cell receptor beta chains derived from one specimen sequenced in a study of OX40 agonist ivuxolimab in advanced cancers. Some clones are missing from TCRdb's copy, which holds only in-frame ones; the method was immunoSEQ multiplex PCR. The sample contains approximately 70,000 clones, roughly 85% of which appear only once. The sequencing here drew on CD4+ or CD8+ T cells sorted from blood, taken in a trial of the OX40 agonist ivuxolimab. Receptors originate from an adult with an advanced solid tumor such as melanoma, head and neck, liver or kidney cancer.

V gene TRBV7-2 combines with J gene TRBJ2-3; D call uncertain. The CDR3 sequence is 12 residues long. The ends were cut back, 3 bases at V and 4 bases at J, with 5 bases in the middle. Germline V gene sequence: CDR1 SGHTA, CDR2 FQGNSA. CDR3 sequence reads: CASSFRSDTQYF. The CDR3 region has the DNA TGTGCCAGCAGCTTTCGATCAGATACGCAGTATTTT.

The gene calls are TRBV28 and TRBJ1-5, with D unclear. This CDR3 has 13 amino acids. Trimming removed 5 bases at V and 2 bases at J, with 7 bases between. Germline assignment: CDR1 MDHEN and CDR2 SYDVKM. The DNA for the CDR3 is TGTGCCAGCAGTCCCGGGGGCAATCAGCCCCAGCATTTT. Encoded protein: CASSPGGNQPQHF. Variable domain in full (rest from reference TRBV28 and TRBJ1-5): DVKVTQSSRYLVKRTGEKVFLECVQDMDHENMFWYRQDPGLGLRLIYFSYDVKMKEKGDIPEGYSVSREKKERFSLILESASTNQTSMYLCASSPGGNQPQHFGDGTRLSIL.

This chain joins TRBV19 and TRBJ2-7; TRBD1 aligns across 9 bases. Trimming removed 9 bases from V and 3 bases from J; junction bases left unmatched: 18. CDR1 is LNHDA and CDR2 is SQIVND in the germline V gene (reference sequence). This CDR3 region has 17 residues. The CDR3 DNA follows: TGTGCCAGCTTCCGGGACAGGGTGCGGGAGTGGTACTACGAGCAGTACTTC. It specifies CASFRDRVREWYYEQYF.

This chain uses TRBV4-3 with TRBJ1-3; D is uncertain. The CDR3 consists of 15 residues. The germline V gene has CDR1 LGHNA and CDR2 YSLEER. The V end was cut by 0 bases, the J end by 0 bases, with 6 bases between. CDR3 sequence: CASSQEMSSGNTIYF. CDR3 nucleotide sequence: TGCGCCAGCAGCCAAGAGATGAGCTCTGGAAACACCATATATTTT.

With respect to this clone: Other DNA sequences of this sample code for an identical CDR3. The CDR3 spells CASSLAETQYF. The CDR3 nucleotides are TGCGCCAGCAGCTTGGCTGAGACCCAGTACTTC. The chain employs TRBV5-1 and TRBJ2-5; D is undetermined. The V end lost 0 bases, the J end lost 5 bases, and 2 bases lay between the germline ends. The CDR3 loop spans 11 amino acids. Germline lookup yields CDR1 SGHRS and CDR2 YFSETQ.

This rearrangement joins TRBV6-1 to TRBJ1-1; D uncertain. CDR1 MNHNS and CDR2 SASEGT come from the germline V gene. There are 14 residues in the CDR3. The V and J ends lost 2 bases and 0 bases respectively, with 7 bases between them. CDR3 loop: CASSEYGLNTEAFF. For the CDR3, the DNA is TGTGCCAGCAGTGAATATGGGTTGAACACTGAAGCTTTCTTT.

The CDR3 region has the DNA TGTGCCAGCAGCCTACGACTAGCGCTGCAAGAGACCCAGTACTTC. Amino acid sequence: CASSLRLALQETQYF. The chain links TRBV7-6 to TRBJ2-5; the match to TRBD2 covers 8 bases. The V gene's germline CDR1 is SGHVS and CDR2 FNYEAQ. The trim removed 5 bases at V and 2 bases at J, leaving 7 bases unmatched. The CDR3 extends over 15 amino acids.

The V call is TRBV5-1, the J call TRBJ1-5; 11 bases are a match to TRBD1. Germline CDR1 and CDR2: SGHRS and YFSETQ. After removal of 2 bases from V and 7 bases from J, the junction contained 5 bases not matched to a gene. The CDR3 is 15 amino acids. The CDR3 DNA follows: TGCGCCAGCAGCTTATGGACAGGGGGCAGCCAGCCCCAGCATTTT. It specifies CASSLWTGGSQPQHF.

The rearrangement uses TRBV7-3 and TRBJ2-5; tentative D call: TRBD2 (6 bases). The V end lost 5 bases, the J end lost 7 bases, and 17 bases lay between the germline ends. This CDR3 is 14 amino acids long. Germline-derived CDR1 and CDR2 are SGHTA and FQGTGA. CDR3 sequence (DNA): TGTGCCAGCAGCAACAAAAACGAGGGAGGGACCCAGTACTTC. Protein sequence: CASSNKNEGGTQYF.

The gene calls are TRBV29-1 and TRBJ2-5; D may be TRBD2 (5 bases). Trimming removed 7 bases at V and 3 bases at J, with 12 bases between. This CDR3 has 12 amino acids. Germline values: CDR1 SQVTM, CDR2 ANQGSEA. CDR3 residues: CSAEGGEETQYF. The DNA for the CDR3 is TGCAGCGCCGAGGGTGGAGAAGAGACCCAGTACTTC.

The rearrangement uses TRBV2 and TRBJ1-4, with 10 bases aligning to TRBD1. The germline CDR1 and CDR2 sequences are SNHLY and FYNNEI. The V and J ends lost 5 bases and 3 bases, in that order; junction bases with no gene match: 6. This CDR3 is built from 16 residues. Written as DNA, the CDR3 is TGTGCCAGCAGTACTACTGGACAGGGGGCTAATGAAAAACTGTTTTTT. This gives the protein CASSTTGQGANEKLFF.

This chain links TRBV28 with TRBJ2-3; 7 nucleotides agree with TRBD1. CDR1 and CDR2 from the germline V gene are MDHEN and SYDVKM. The CDR3 spans 16 residues. With V trimmed by 0 bases and J by 3 bases, 6 bases remained unmatched. The CDR3 is CASSLWTGYETDTQYF. As DNA, the CDR3 is TGTGCCAGCAGTTTATGGACAGGGTACGAAACAGATACGCAGTATTTT.

The chain uses TRBV6-1 and TRBJ1-4; no reliable D call. The CDR3 extends over 12 amino acids. Trimming pared 1 base from V and 8 bases from J, leaving 5 bases between. Germline CDR1 MNHNS, CDR2 SASEGT. DNA of the CDR3: TGTGCCAGCAGTGAAGTAGGGGAAAAACTGTTTTTT. It translates to CASSEVGEKLFF.

There are a few counts of this clone. The V and J genes are TRBV29-1 and TRBJ1-5, with 9 bases matching TRBD1. The CDR3 has 13 amino acids. V gave up 7 bases and J gave up 2 bases; unmatched junction bases: 3. Germline assignment: CDR1 SQVTM and CDR2 ANQGSEA. CDR3 bases: TGCAGCGCACGGACAGGGGGCAATCAGCCCCAGCATTTT. It encodes CSARTGGNQPQHF. Based on the CDR3 plus reference TRBV29-1 and TRBJ1-5, the full variable domain is SAVISQKPSRDICQRGTSLTIQCQVDSQVTMMFWYRQQPGQSLTLIATANQGSEATYESGFVIDKFPISRPNLTFSTLTVSNMSPEDSSIYLCSARTGGNQPQHFGDGTRLSIL.

The chain employs TRBV27 and TRBJ2-3, with D possibly matching TRBD1 (6 bases). CDR3 length equals 14 residues. The germline gives CDR1 MNHEY, CDR2 SMNVEV (reference sequence). V was shortened by 3 bases and J by 4 bases, with 11 bases between the two germline ends. The CDR3 loop reads CASSLAGDPDTQYF. The CDR3 region has the DNA TGTGCCAGCAGTTTGGCAGGGGACCCAGATACGCAGTATTTT.

The V call is TRBV28, the J call TRBJ1-4; TRBD1 matches at 10 bases. Germline loops: CDR1 MDHEN, CDR2 SYDVKM. The V segment lost 2 bases and the J segment 7 bases; nucleotides outside the gene matches: 4. This CDR3 comprises 15 residues. The CDR3 DNA follows: TGTGCCAGCAGTTTACCGACAGGGGGCGTTGAAAAACTGTTTTTT. It codes for CASSLPTGGVEKLFF.

J is TRBJ2-2 and V is TRBV7-2; 8 positions agree with TRBD1. CDR1 and CDR2 from the germline V gene are SGHTA and FQGNSA. There are 14 residues in the CDR3. Trimming took 5 bases from V and 5 from J; bases not matched to a gene: 4. The DNA of the CDR3 is TGTGCCAGCAGCCAGGGGGCGGGTACCGGGGAGCTGTTTTTT. Translated, it gives CASSQGAGTGELFF.

The genes are TRBV10-2 and TRBJ1-1; D gene ambiguous. Trimming took off 6 bases at V and 1 base at J, with 3 bases between the two ends. The CDR3 runs to 11 residues. The germline V gene encodes CDR1 WSHSY and CDR2 SAAADI. CDR3 sequence: CASSQNTEAFF. The CDR3 nucleotides read TGCGCCAGCAGCCAGAACACTGAAGCTTTCTTT.

This rearrangement joins TRBV19 to TRBJ2-5, with 11 bases aligning to TRBD1. Germline V gene lookup returns CDR1 LNHDA and CDR2 SQIVND (reference sequence). J was trimmed by 4 bases and V by 5 bases; bases with no gene match: 3. This CDR3 comprises 14 residues. The CDR3 nucleotides read TGTGCCAGTAGTTCCGGGACAGGGGGAGAGACCCAGTACTTC. It yields the protein CASSSGTGGETQYF.

This chain connects TRBV7-7 to TRBJ1-1; D gene uncertain. CDR3 size: 13 residues. Trimming cost V 5 bases and J 2 bases, with 9 bases left between them. CDR1 is SSHAT and CDR2 is FNYEAQ in the germline V gene (reference sequence). CDR3 sequence reads: CASSLDLNTEAFF. The CDR3 DNA reads as TGTGCCAGCAGCCTCGACCTAAACACTGAAGCTTTCTTT.

The chain uses TRBV14 and TRBJ2-7, with 7 positions matching TRBD2. This CDR3 comprises 13 residues. CDR1 and CDR2 (germline): SGHDN, FVKESK. The V segment lost 2 bases and the J segment 6 bases; nucleotides outside the gene matches: 4. This CDR3 reads CASSQFWGGEQYF. In DNA form, the CDR3 reads TGTGCCAGCAGCCAATTCTGGGGGGGCGAGCAGTACTTC.

The chain combines TRBV7-9 with TRBJ1-4; 9 nucleotides agree with TRBD1. The CDR3 is made up of 16 amino acids. Germline V gene lookup returns CDR1 SEHNR and CDR2 FQNEAQ (reference sequence). Trimming cost V 1 base and J 7 bases; bases outside gene matches: 7. CDR3: CASSLGLQGASEKLFF. The CDR3 DNA reads as TGTGCCAGCAGCTTAGGGCTACAGGGGGCATCTGAAAAACTGTTTTTT.

The V gene is TRBV5-6, the J gene TRBJ2-1; the match to TRBD2 covers 11 bases. V dropped 5 bases and J dropped 3; count of bases not matched to a gene: 7. The CDR3 is made up of 16 amino acids. Germline CDR1 is SGHDT and CDR2 is YYEEEE. The CDR3 DNA reads as TGTGCCAGCAGTTCCTTAGCGGGGGGGCTCTACAATGAGCAGTTCTTC. It is translated as CASSSLAGGLYNEQFF.

The rearrangement joins TRBV2 to TRBJ2-2; D gene unclear. Germline V gene lookup returns CDR1 SNHLY and CDR2 FYNNEI. CDR3 length equals 13 residues. The V gene lost 2 bases and the J gene lost 3 bases, with 4 bases spanning the gap. DNA of the CDR3: TGTGCCAGCAGTGAAACAGACACCGGGGAGCTGTTTTTT. Protein product: CASSETDTGELFF.